The 15 T cell receptor beta chains listed next were all sequenced from one sample in a study of blood T cell repertoires in COVID-19 (dated by TCRdb to 2020 to 2021). The receptor library was made with the immunoSEQ multiplex PCR assay. Here the immuneACCESS table is served through TCRdb, limited to in-frame sequences with V and J called. Missing clones are a known gap in these copies; in checked studies unresolved V genes cover under half, and the rest lacks a known reason. This sample lists 100,000 to 150,000 clones; approximately 87% were detected once. The top ten clonotypes cover about 2% of the sample. The sample consisted of peripheral blood. Receptors originate from a man aged 70-80 years with active COVID-19.

This sequence joins TRBV27 and TRBJ1-5; 9 bases line up with TRBD1. Germline CDR1 is MNHEY and CDR2 is SMNVEV (reference sequence). The CDR3 runs 16 residues. V lost 0 bases to trimming and J lost 5 bases; unmatched junction nucleotides: 5. The CDR3 here is CASSLSGTGTHQPQHF. CDR3 DNA sequence: TGTGCCAGCAGTTTATCTGGGACAGGGACTCATCAGCCCCAGCATTTT.

The chain has TRBV30 and TRBJ1-6; 8 bases align to TRBD1. Trimming removed 0 bases from V and 6 bases from J; junction bases left unmatched: 7. This CDR3 is built from 16 residues. Germline CDR1 reads GTSNPN; CDR2 reads SVGIG (reference sequence). The CDR3 here is CAWSVRWTGSNSPLHF. DNA for the CDR3: TGTGCCTGGAGTGTACGGTGGACAGGGAGTAATTCACCCCTCCACTTT.

V usage is TRBV27 and J usage is TRBJ2-6; 10 bases are a match to TRBD1. The germline V gene encodes CDR1 MNHEY and CDR2 SMNVEV (reference sequence). The J segment lost 3 bases and the V segment lost 2 bases, leaving 4 bases of the junction unmatched. CDR3 length: 17 amino acids. The CDR3 loop reads CASSLRGQGFGANVLTF. In nucleotides, the CDR3 is TGTGCCAGCAGTTTAAGGGGACAGGGGTTTGGGGCCAACGTCCTGACTTTC.

On this clone: Other DNA variants within this sample encode the same CDR3. The chain is built from TRBV7-9 and TRBJ2-7; a possible D gene is TRBD2 (6 bases). The V end was cut by 6 bases, the J end by 3 bases, with 12 bases between. This CDR3 is built from 13 residues. Germline lookup yields CDR1 SEHNR and CDR2 FQNEAQ (reference sequence). CDR3 sequence: CASSLSGGYEQYF. The CDR3 bases are TGTGCCAGCAGTCTTTCCGGGGGCTACGAGCAGTACTTC. The full variable domain, its missing parts supplied by reference TRBV7-9 and TRBJ2-7, is DTGVSQNPRHKITKRGQNVTFRCDPISEHNRLYWYRQTLGQGPEFLTYFQNEAQLEKSRLLSDRFSAERPKGSFSTLEIQRTEQGDSAMYLCASSLSGGYEQYFGPGTRLTVT.

The chain uses TRBV7-2 and TRBJ2-7, with 10 bases identical to TRBD1. Germline V gene lookup returns CDR1 SGHTA and CDR2 FQGNSA. V gave up 6 bases and J gave up 3 bases; unmatched junction bases: 8. The CDR3 contains 15 residues. This CDR3 reads CASSWAGDRGYEQYF. The DNA of the CDR3 is TGTGCCAGCAGTTGGGCGGGGGACAGGGGCTACGAGCAGTACTTC.

CDR3 sequence: CASSWGSQGSNGYTF. In DNA form, the CDR3 reads TGCGCCAGCAGCTGGGGGTCACAGGGATCAAATGGCTACACCTTC. The chain carries TRBV5-1 and TRBJ1-2, with a tentative D call TRBD1 (6 bases). Germline V gene data show CDR1 as SGHRS and CDR2 as YFSETQ. The CDR3 has 15 amino acids. With 3 bases removed from V and 6 bases from J, the gap between germline ends came to 18 bases.

The chain employs TRBV9 and TRBJ1-1, with D perhaps matching TRBD1 (5 bases). The V and J ends lost 0 bases and 1 base respectively, with 10 bases between them. Germline CDR1 is SGDLS and CDR2 is YYNGEE. The CDR3 extends over 15 amino acids. CDR3 sequence: CASSVAGGKNTEAFF. The CDR3 bases are TGTGCCAGCAGCGTAGCTGGGGGGAAGAACACTGAAGCTTTCTTT.

This clone was counted once. The CDR3 here is CASSLLGRGNTIYF. CDR3 nucleotides: TGTGCCAGCAGCTTATTGGGCCGTGGAAACACCATATATTTT. The chain carries TRBV5-8 and TRBJ1-3; D gene ambiguous. In germline, CDR1 is SGHTS, CDR2 YDEGEE. CDR3 length: 14 residues. V gave up 2 bases and J gave up 3 bases, with 9 bases separating them.

The gene calls are TRBV5-1 and TRBJ1-1; 10 bases line up with TRBD1. This CDR3 is 15 amino acids long. Germline values: CDR1 SGHRS, CDR2 YFSETQ. Unmatched junction bases numbered 5, after V lost 2 bases and J lost 4 bases. The CDR3 bases are TGCGCCAGCAGCTTATCCGGGACAGGGGTCACTGAAGCTTTCTTT. Encoded protein: CASSLSGTGVTEAFF. Based on the CDR3 plus reference TRBV5-1 and TRBJ1-1, the full variable domain is KAGVTQTPRYLIKTRGQQVTLSCSPISGHRSVSWYQQTPGQGLQFLFEYFSETQRNKGNFPGRFSGRQFSNSRSEMNVSTLELGDSALYLCASSLSGTGVTEAFFGQGTRLTVV.

Here the CDR3 reads CASSPTRGTDTQYF. CDR3 DNA: TGTGCCAGCTCACCCACAAGGGGGACAGATACGCAGTATTTT. This chain uses TRBV18 with TRBJ2-3; TRBD1 might be the D (6 bases). This CDR3 contains 14 residues. Per the germline V gene, CDR1 is KGHSH and CDR2 is LQKENI. Trimming shortened V by 3 bases and J by 3 bases, and 10 bases separated the two germline ends.

This rearrangement joins TRBV2 to TRBJ2-2, with D perhaps TRBD1 (5 bases). Germline CDR1 reads SNHLY; CDR2 reads FYNNEI. The CDR3 length is 13 residues. Trimming took off 0 bases at V and 6 bases at J, with 5 bases between the two ends. The CDR3 loop reads CASSEARAGELFF. CDR3 in DNA: TGTGCCAGCAGTGAAGCCAGGGCCGGGGAGCTGTTTTTT.

V gene TRBV30 combines with J gene TRBJ2-4, with 14 bases lining up with TRBD2. J was trimmed by 1 base and V by 2 bases; bases with no gene match: 7. Germline V lookup: CDR1 GTSNPN, CDR2 SVGIG (reference sequence). CDR3 length: 18 residues. CDR3 loop: CAWSPSRLAGGAKNIQYF. The CDR3, as DNA: TGTGCCTGGAGTCCGTCGAGACTAGCGGGAGGGGCCAAAAACATTCAGTACTTC. The variable domain in full, with the rest retrieved from reference TRBV30 and TRBJ2-4, is SQTIHQWPATLVQPVGSPLSLECTVEGTSNPNLYWYRQAAGRGLQLLFYSVGIGQISSEVPQNLSASRPQDRQFILSSKKLLLSDSGFYLCAWSPSRLAGGAKNIQYFGAGTRLSVL.

This clone was observed a few times. CDR3 in amino acids: CASSQRQGINSPLHF. The CDR3 coding sequence is TGTGCCAGCAGCCAACGACAGGGCATTAATTCACCCCTCCACTTT. This chain connects TRBV7-2 to TRBJ1-6; TRBD1 aligns across 7 bases. V was clipped by 5 bases and J by 6 bases; unmatched bases: 7. The CDR3 extends over 15 amino acids. Germline loops: CDR1 SGHTA, CDR2 FQGNSA.

The V call is TRBV10-1, the J call TRBJ2-3; 7 bases align to TRBD2. The CDR3 covers 13 residues. V shed 8 bases and J 6 bases; nucleotides not matched to a gene: 8. Germline CDR1 and CDR2: WNHNN and SYGVQD (reference sequence). CDR3 DNA: TGCGCCAGCGGTCCCGCGGGAGCCGATACGCAGTATTTT. Its protein product is CASGPAGADTQYF.

This clone occurred a few times. The rearrangement links TRBV6-5 to TRBJ1-2; 7 nucleotides agree with TRBD1. Germline V gene lookup returns CDR1 MNHEY and CDR2 SVGAGI. The CDR3 sequence is 15 residues long. V dropped 0 bases and J dropped 3; count of bases not matched to a gene: 4. CDR3 in amino acids: CASSYSTGYDYGYTF. The CDR3, as DNA: TGTGCCAGCAGTTACTCGACAGGGTACGACTATGGCTACACCTTC.